The present TCR beta chain was sequenced within a study of T cell responses to AZD1222 COVID-19 vaccine. Using immunoSEQ multiplex PCR, the repertoire was profiled, and TCRdb retains in-frame clones only, with some absent. The sample includes around 150,000 clones, approximately 94% of them seen just once. On this clone itself: The antigen is unknown.

Study-level findings and limits: A mostly white British donor set with more females was recruited, and clonal diversity was possibly underestimated. Only a handful of AZD1222 recipients, more than 5 in all, had baseline seropositivity.

Germline CDR1 KGHSH, CDR2 LQKENI. CDR3 length equals 18 residues. V was pared by 2 bases and J by 2 bases, with 12 bases of the junction left unmatched. Sequences were derived from peripheral blood, sampled 28 days after the second AZD1222 dose. This receptor was obtained from an adult who received the AZD1222 COVID-19 vaccine. This chain joins TRBV18 and TRBJ2-3; the match to TRBD2 covers 8 bases. CDR3 sequence (DNA): TGTGCCAGCTCACCAATCTATGGTACGGGAGGGCCCACAGATACGCAGTATTTT. The encoded protein is CASSPIYGTGGPTDTQYF.